This TCR beta chain was documented in a study of blood T cell repertoires in COVID-19. About the research overall: Both acute and convalescent COVID-19 samples were obtained from the United States, Italy and Spain. The analysed material was cDNA or gDNA that came from T cells, B-cell-depleted T cells, or PBMCs.

The CDR3 contains 17 residues. Trimming cost V 4 bases and J 5 bases; bases outside gene matches: 11. The germline CDR1 and CDR2 sequences are SGHTA and FQGNSA. In the study's own analysis: Reference gene primer amplification yielded estimated nucleated cell counts. Clones were read by immunoSEQ multiplex PCR, and TCRdb kept only the in-frame ones, dropping some. V and J calls and clone size follow that table, whereas D and trimming were derived from the DNA. Of about 180,000 clones listed, about four fifths were seen once; the top ten hold around 7%. The sample comprised peripheral blood. The gene calls are TRBV7-2 and TRBJ2-2, with 9 bases lining up with TRBD1. This TCR was recovered from a man between 65 and 80 years old with active or convalescent COVID-19. The CDR3 coding sequence is TGTGCCAGCAGCTCTATTGCCGGGACAGGGTTTACCGGGGAGCTGTTTTTT. Translation: CASSSIAGTGFTGELFF. The full variable domain, its missing parts supplied by reference TRBV7-2 and TRBJ2-2, is GAGVSQSPSNKVTEKGKDVELRCDPISGHTALYWYRQSLGQGLEFLIYFQGNSAPDKSGLPSDRFSAERTGGSVSTLTIQRTQQEDSAVYLCASSSIAGTGFTGELFFGEGSRLTVL.